The T cell receptor (beta chain) described here comes from a study of a mutant IDH1 vaccine in newly diagnosed glioma. Time point described: week 5, during vaccination. Alongside topical imiquimod, each dose of vaccine comprised 300 ug of mutant IDH1 20-mer peptide. Here immunoSEQ multiplex PCR was the method, and the copy in TCRdb shows in-frame clones only, minus some. The table lists over 55,000 clones, about 80% of them singletons, with 3% to 3.5% in the top ten. About this clone: Its antigen is undetermined.

V was cut by 0 bases and J by 5 bases, with 13 bases left in between. Germline V gene data show CDR1 as PRHDT and CDR2 as FYEKMQ (reference sequence). The CDR3 extends over 16 amino acids. The material sequenced was PBMCs, taken from a glioma patient whose treatment included an IDH1 peptide vaccine. This chain uses TRBV13 with TRBJ2-2; a possible D gene is TRBD2 (5 bases). The sequence came from a woman between 18 and 29 years old with glioma. Some clones in this sample may be carry-over from other donors' samples. In DNA, the CDR3 is TGTGCCAGCAGCTTAGGAAGCGGAATCAGGACCGGGGAGCTGTTTTTT. Translated: CASSLGSGIRTGELFF. Drawing the rest from reference TRBV13 and TRBJ2-2, the complete variable domain is AAGVIQSPRHLIKEKRETATLKCYPIPRHDTVYWYQQGPGQDPQFLISFYEKMQSDKGSIPDRFSAQQFSDYHSELNMSSLELGDSALYFCASSLGSGIRTGELFFGEGSRLTVL.